This T cell receptor beta chain was identified during a study of CD8 T cells in Susac syndrome. The V and J ends lost 0 bases and 7 bases respectively, with 13 bases between them. Germline-derived CDR1 and CDR2 are LGHNA and YNFKEQ. CDR3 size: 16 residues. RNA in amounts of roughly 0.5 to 1 ug was reverse transcribed with random hexamers. TCRdb reprocessed the immunoSEQ multiplex PCR reads via MiXCR and lists one record per CDR3 protein. The sample includes 170,000 or so distinct CDR3 sequences, roughly 94% of them seen just once. Sample: CD4+ T cells from PBMCs. The chain combines TRBV4-2 with TRBJ1-6; tentative D call: TRBD1 (5 bases). The TCR comes from a human donor with Susac syndrome. The DNA of the CDR3 is TGTGCCAGCAGCCAAGAGGGGGGAGCAGGCAATTCACCCCTCCACTTT. Protein sequence: CASSQEGGAGNSPLHF.